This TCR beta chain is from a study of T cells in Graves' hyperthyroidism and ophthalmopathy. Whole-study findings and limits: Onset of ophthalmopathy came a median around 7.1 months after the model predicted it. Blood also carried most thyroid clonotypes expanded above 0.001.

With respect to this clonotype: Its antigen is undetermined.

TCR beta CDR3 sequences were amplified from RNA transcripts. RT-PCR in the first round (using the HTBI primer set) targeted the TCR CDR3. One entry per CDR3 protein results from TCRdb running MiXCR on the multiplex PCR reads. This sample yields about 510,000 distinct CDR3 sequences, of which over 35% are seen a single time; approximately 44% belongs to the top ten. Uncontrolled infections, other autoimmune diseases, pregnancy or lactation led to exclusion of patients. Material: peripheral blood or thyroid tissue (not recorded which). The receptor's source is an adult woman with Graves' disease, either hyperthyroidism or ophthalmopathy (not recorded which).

This chain's CDR3 is CSARGHGGALSSPLHF. Here the CDR3 DNA reads TGCAGTGCTAGGGGGCACGGTGGGGCTTTAAGTTCACCCCTCCACTTT. The chain has TRBV20-1 and TRBJ1-6, with D maybe TRBD1 (5 bases). This CDR3 is built from 16 residues. V lost 3 bases, J lost 9 bases, and 21 bases lay in between. The germline CDR1 and CDR2 sequences are DFQATT and SNEGSKA (reference sequence).